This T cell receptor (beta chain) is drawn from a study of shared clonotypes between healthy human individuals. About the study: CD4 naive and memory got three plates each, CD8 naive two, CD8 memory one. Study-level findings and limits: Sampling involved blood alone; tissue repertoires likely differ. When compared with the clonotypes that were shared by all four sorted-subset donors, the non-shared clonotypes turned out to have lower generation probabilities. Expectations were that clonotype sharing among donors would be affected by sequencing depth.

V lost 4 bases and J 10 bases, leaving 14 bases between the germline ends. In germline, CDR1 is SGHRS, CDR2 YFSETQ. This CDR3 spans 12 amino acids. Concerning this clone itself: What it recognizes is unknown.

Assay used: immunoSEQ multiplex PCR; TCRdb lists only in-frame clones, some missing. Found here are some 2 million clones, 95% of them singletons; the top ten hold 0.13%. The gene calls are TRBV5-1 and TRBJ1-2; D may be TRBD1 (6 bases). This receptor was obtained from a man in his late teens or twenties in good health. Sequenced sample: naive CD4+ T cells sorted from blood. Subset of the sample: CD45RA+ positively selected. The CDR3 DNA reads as TGCGCCAGCAGCGACCAGGGGCCAATCTACACCTTC. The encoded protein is CASSDQGPIYTF.